The clone carrying this TCR beta chain has just a few counts. Antigen unknown. Time point meaning: persistent/refractory GD, antithyroid drugs over 5 years with positive TRAb. Extracted PBMC RNA gave rise to the TCR library. This specimen comes from a study of regulatory T cells in long-lasting Graves disease. The V segment lost 2 bases and the J segment 5 bases; nucleotides outside the gene matches: 9. Germline V gene data show CDR1 as SGHRS and CDR2 as YFSETQ. This CDR3 is built from 15 residues. With iRepertoire HTBI primers and Arm-PCR of CDR3 regions, TCR beta libraries were built. MiXCR, run by TCRdb on the multiplex PCR reads, gives a single entry per CDR3 protein. The data show 400,000 or so distinct CDR3 sequences, 20% seen once. Study outcomes and limitations: It was possible that the small sample size reduced accuracy.

This receptor was obtained from a female donor with Graves disease. The sample was peripheral blood mononuclear cells (PBMCs), taken when the disease was refractory, from a patient treated with antithyroid drugs. The J gene is TRBJ2-7, the V gene TRBV5-1, with 8 bases lining up with TRBD2. The CDR3 coding sequence is TGCGCCAGCAGCTTAGCGGGAGTACAAACGGACGAGCAGTACTTC. Translated, it gives CASSLAGVQTDEQYF.